The 14 T cell receptor beta chains given below trace back to one sample, sequenced in a study of OX40 agonist ivuxolimab in advanced cancers. Profiled with immunoSEQ multiplex PCR; TCRdb holds only in-frame clones, not every one. The data show 50,000 to 70,000 clones, with approximately 79% seen just once and less than 2.5% held by the top ten. Source: CD4+ or CD8+ T cells sorted from blood, taken in a trial of the OX40 agonist ivuxolimab. These receptors originate from an adult with an advanced solid tumor such as melanoma, head and neck, liver or kidney cancer.

This clone was counted only a few times. V and J are TRBV6-1 and TRBJ2-5, with a weak D call TRBD2 (6 bases). V lost 5 bases to trimming and J lost 13 bases, with 23 bases between them. Germline CDR1 reads MNHNS; CDR2 reads SASEGT. The CDR3 covers 14 residues. In nucleotides, the CDR3 is TGTGCCAGCAGTACCCCTGGGGCGGGACCCTCGCGGTACTTC. This translates into CASSTPGAGPSRYF.

The chain has TRBV4-2 and TRBJ2-7, with D maybe TRBD1 (6 bases). Germline V gives CDR1 LGHNA, CDR2 YNFKEQ. The CDR3 contains 13 residues. The V end lost 5 bases, the J end lost 3 bases, and 11 bases lay between the germline ends. The CDR3 nucleotides read TGTGCCAGCAGCTATAGGGGGAACTACGAGCAGTACTTC. Its translation is CASSYRGNYEQYF.

This chain connects TRBV19 to TRBJ2-1; 7 bases are shared with TRBD1. The junction had 8 bases not matched to a gene; V was cut back by 4 bases and J by 5 bases. This CDR3 region has 15 residues. Looked up from germline, CDR1 is LNHDA and CDR2 is SQIVND (reference sequence). The CDR3 nucleotides are TGTGCCAGTAGTACCTTTGACAGGGATAACAATGAGCAGTTCTTC. It translates to CASSTFDRDNNEQFF.

The genes are TRBV7-9 and TRBJ2-7, with D perhaps TRBD1 (6 bases). CDR1 and CDR2 from the germline V gene are SEHNR and FQNEAQ (reference sequence). V shed 5 bases and J shed 11 bases, with 16 bases lying between them. The CDR3 sequence is 12 residues long. CDR3 bases: TGTGCCAGCAGCATAAGACGACAGGCAGAGTACTTC. Amino acids: CASSIRRQAEYF. The full variable domain, completed using reference TRBV7-9 and TRBJ2-7, is DTGVSQNPRHKITKRGQNVTFRCDPISEHNRLYWYRQTLGQGPEFLTYFQNEAQLEKSRLLSDRFSAERPKGSFSTLEIQRTEQGDSAMYLCASSIRRQAEYFGPGTRLTVT.

CDR3 residues: CASSSQGDYTDTQYF. CDR3 sequence (DNA): TGTGCCAGCAGCTCACAGGGCGACTACACAGATACGCAGTATTTT. The V call is TRBV28, the J call TRBJ2-3, with a tentative D call TRBD1 (6 bases). The CDR3 runs to 15 residues. Trimming pared 6 bases from V and 2 bases from J, leaving 15 bases between. Germline CDR1 and CDR2: MDHEN and SYDVKM.

The chain carries TRBV10-3 and TRBJ2-1; D is possibly TRBD1 (7 bases). CDR1 and CDR2 (germline): ENHRY, SYGVKD. CDR3 length: 12 amino acids. Trimming left V 4 bases short and J 9 bases short, with 10 bases between. CDR3 DNA: TGTGCCATCAGTGGACAGGGAGGTGAGCAGTTCTTC. Translated: CAISGQGGEQFF.

This chain uses TRBV29-1 with TRBJ2-5; 7 bases align to TRBD2. Germline assignment: CDR1 SQVTM and CDR2 ANQGSEA. The CDR3 consists of 15 residues. Germline trimming cut 5 bases from V and 4 bases from J; bases unmatched to any gene: 13. For the CDR3, the DNA is TGCAGCGTTCAGGGTGGGCGGGAGCAGGTAGAGACCCAGTACTTC. It codes for CSVQGGREQVETQYF.

In this sample, this clone turned up once. The genes are TRBV6-1 and TRBJ1-4; D is uncertain. Trimming took off 3 bases at V and 0 bases at J, with 11 bases between the two ends. CDR1 is MNHNS and CDR2 is SASEGT in the germline V gene. The length of the CDR3 is 16 residues. CDR3 loop: CASSEWAATTNEKLFF. DNA for the CDR3: TGTGCCAGCAGTGAGTGGGCTGCGACAACTAATGAAAAACTGTTTTTT.

DNA of the CDR3: TGTGCCAGCAGCTTAGTGGGACTAGCGCCGAGCTCCTACAATGAGCAGTTCTTC. This codes for CASSLVGLAPSSYNEQFF. V gene TRBV7-6 combines with J gene TRBJ2-1, with 10 bases lining up with TRBD2. With 1 base clipped from V and 0 bases from J, the junction kept 6 bases outside the gene matches. CDR3 length: 18 amino acids. CDR1 SGHVS and CDR2 FNYEAQ come from the germline V gene.

The gene calls are TRBV10-1 and TRBJ2-5; D ambiguous. Trimming removed 2 bases from V and 5 bases from J, with 3 bases in between. This CDR3 is 11 amino acids long. Germline CDR1 and CDR2: WNHNN and SYGVQD (reference sequence). The DNA for the CDR3 is TGCGCCAGCAGTGAGGGGGAGACCCAGTACTTC. Amino acids: CASSEGETQYF.

The genes are TRBV7-9 and TRBJ2-1, with a tentative D call TRBD2 (6 bases). The CDR3 totals 18 residues. V was clipped by 5 bases and J by 1 base, with 21 bases between them. Looked up from germline, CDR1 is SEHNR and CDR2 is FQNEAQ (reference sequence). Written as DNA, the CDR3 is TGTGCCAGCAGCCCGACCTTGGGGCGGGAAGCATCCTACAATGAGCAGTTCTTC. The encoded protein is CASSPTLGREASYNEQFF.

The chain links TRBV6-1 to TRBJ1-5; TRBD1 agrees at 7 bases. The J segment lost 6 bases and the V segment lost 4 bases, leaving 9 bases of the junction unmatched. In germline, CDR1 is MNHNS, CDR2 SASEGT. The CDR3 spans 15 residues. The DNA of the CDR3 is TGTGCCAGCAGTGCTACAGGGGAGGCTGCTCAGCCCCAGCATTTT. This codes for CASSATGEAAQPQHF.

The chain uses TRBV7-8 and TRBJ2-6; D ambiguous. There are 16 residues in the CDR3. V lost 2 bases to trimming and J lost 0 bases, with 8 bases between them. The germline V gene encodes CDR1 SGHVS and CDR2 FQNEAQ. Here the CDR3 reads CASSLNILSGANVLTF. In nucleotides, the CDR3 is TGTGCCAGCAGCTTAAATATACTCTCTGGGGCCAACGTCCTGACTTTC.

The rearrangement uses TRBV11-1 and TRBJ2-5, with D hard to call. The germline CDR1 and CDR2 sequences are SGHAT and FQDESV (reference sequence). Between the trimmed V and J ends, which lost 3 bases and 0 bases, there was a span of 11 bases. The CDR3 contains 15 residues. As DNA, the CDR3 is TGTGCCAGCAGCTTCTTCCAACAGCACCAAGAGACCCAGTACTTC. This codes for CASSFFQQHQETQYF. Together with reference TRBV11-1 and TRBJ2-5, the CDR3 gives the full variable domain: EAEVAQSPRYKITEKSQAVAFWCDPISGHATLYWYRQILGQGPELLVQFQDESVVDDSQLPKDRFSAERLKGVDSTLKIQPAELGDSAMYLCASSFFQQHQETQYFGPGTRLLVL.